This TCR beta chain is drawn from a study of blood T cell repertoires in COVID-19. Trimming removed 3 bases from V and 4 bases from J; junction bases left unmatched: 13. Germline V gene sequence: CDR1 SGDLS, CDR2 YYNGEE. The CDR3 totals 17 residues. Sequencing was performed with immunoSEQ multiplex PCR; in TCRdb, only in-frame clones are kept and a portion is missing. The sample contains roughly 300,000 clones, 75% to 90% of which appear only once. What was sequenced was PBMCs or T cells enriched from blood (not recorded which). The TCR originated in a woman in her fifties or sixties who had recovered from COVID-19. The V and J genes are TRBV9 and TRBJ2-3; 8 nucleotides agree with TRBD2. CDR3 in DNA: TGTGCCAGCAGCGGAGAGACTAGCCGGGGGGGGCCAGATACGCAGTATTTT. This gives the protein CASSGETSRGGPDTQYF.